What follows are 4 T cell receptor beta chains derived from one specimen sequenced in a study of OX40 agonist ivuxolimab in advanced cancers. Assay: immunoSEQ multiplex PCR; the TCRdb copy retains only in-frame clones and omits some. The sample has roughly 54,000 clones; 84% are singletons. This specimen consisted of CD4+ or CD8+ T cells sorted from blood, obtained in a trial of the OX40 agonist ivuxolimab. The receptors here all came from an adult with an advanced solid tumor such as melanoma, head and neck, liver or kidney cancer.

CDR3 loop: CASSLASTNEQFF. The CDR3 region has the DNA TGCGCCAGCAGCTTGGCCTCGACAAATGAGCAGTTCTTC. This chain uses TRBV5-1 with TRBJ2-1, with unresolved D. There are 13 residues in the CDR3. Trimming removed 0 bases at V and 7 bases at J, with 8 bases between. CDR1 and CDR2 from the germline V gene are SGHRS and YFSETQ.

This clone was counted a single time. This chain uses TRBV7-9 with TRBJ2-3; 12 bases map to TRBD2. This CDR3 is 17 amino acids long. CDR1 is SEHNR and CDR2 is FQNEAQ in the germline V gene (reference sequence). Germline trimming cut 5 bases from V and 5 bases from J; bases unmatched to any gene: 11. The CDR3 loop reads CASSQTTPGLAGDTQYF. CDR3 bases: TGTGCCAGCAGCCAAACGACCCCGGGACTAGCGGGAGATACGCAGTATTTT.

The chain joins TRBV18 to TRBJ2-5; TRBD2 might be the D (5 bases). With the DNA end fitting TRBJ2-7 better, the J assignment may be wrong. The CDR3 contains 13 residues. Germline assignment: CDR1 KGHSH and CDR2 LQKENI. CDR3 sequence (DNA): TGTGCCAGCTCACTGGGGAGAGAATACGAGCAGTACTTC. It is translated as CASSLGREYEQYF.

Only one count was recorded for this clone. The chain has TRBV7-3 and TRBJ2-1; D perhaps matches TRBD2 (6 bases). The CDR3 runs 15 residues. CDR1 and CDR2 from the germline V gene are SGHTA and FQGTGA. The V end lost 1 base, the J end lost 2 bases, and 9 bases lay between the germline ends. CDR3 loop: CASSLSSGPYNEQFF. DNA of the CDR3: TGTGCCAGCAGCTTAAGTAGCGGACCCTACAATGAGCAGTTCTTC.